This T cell receptor beta chain appears in the sequencing data of a study of Graves' ophthalmopathy and Graves' hyperthyroidism (dated by TCRdb to 2016 to 2018). About the investigation overall: Peripheral blood was collected at initial diagnosis, before any treatment. An independent validation cohort was composed of 18 to 20 hyperthyroidism patients and more than 15 patients who later progressed from hyperthyroidism to ophthalmopathy. To explore V-J signatures distinguishing ophthalmopathy from hyperthyroidism, a discovery set of under 110 patients (roughly 44 ophthalmopathy, roughly 56 stable hyperthyroidism) was enrolled. The study used signatures of the TCR beta repertoire to tell Graves' ophthalmopathy apart from Graves' hyperthyroidism and to predict which patients would progress to ophthalmopathy. T-cell repertoires of thyroid tissue and blood were compared in more than 5 hyperthyroidism patients. After sampling, hyperthyroidism patients received methimazole starting at 30 mg daily, and ophthalmopathy patients received high-dose intravenous methylprednisolone. In total, over 130 blood samples were TCR-sequenced: fewer than 50 ophthalmopathy, under 80 hyperthyroidism and roughly 17 hyperthyroidism-to-ophthalmopathy patients.

The sample holds many counts of this clonotype. Its antigen remains unidentified. Base qualities are not recorded, but no much larger clone differs from it by a single base. For repertoire sequencing, TCR beta CDR3 regions were amplified from RNA transcripts. A first-round RT-PCR used HTBI primers with the Qiagen OneStep RT-PCR kit, followed by a second-round multiplex PCR, size selection and purification. Libraries were sequenced paired-end with 100 bp reads on an Illumina HiSeq2000. The paper's data handling went like this. SOAPnuke was used for read processing, and reads with adapters, uncalled bases, a mean Phred below 15, or no exact constant-primer or identifier match were discarded. High-quality paired reads were merged with COPE v1.2.5. Each unique nucleotide sequence was defined as a clonotype, and clonotypes were aligned to IMGT TRB V, D and J references with MiTCR v1.1. The analysis was limited to V-J combinations with a frequency above 0.0001, which together covered over 99% of the repertoires. For each V-J combination, a TCR clonal expansion and chaos score was defined as the ratio of F50 clonal expansion to chaos observed in the TCRdist matrix. Welch's t-statistics and random forest were used to narrow the features down to about a dozen V-J combinations, which were then fed into a naive Bayes classifier. The similarity between thyroid and blood repertoires was quantified using the Morisita-Horn index. TCRdb took the public reads, trimmed them with fastp at Q25, ran MiXCR for clone calling and kept in-frame beta chains. Rows are unified per CDR3 protein, each entry keeping the most common DNA and genes. TCRdb, not the authors, supplied the V and J calls. A total of under 350,000 distinct CDR3 sequences appear in this sample, around a sixth of them only once. Jointly, the top ten make up 9% to 15% of the sample.

Points the paper makes about the study in general: No statistical method was used to predetermine the sample size, and group allocation was not hidden from the investigators. In cross-validation, the 13-signature model distinguished ophthalmopathy from stable hyperthyroidism with 85% to 90% sensitivity and 81.08% specificity, and in the test set the corresponding values were roughly 80% and 76%. In validation, the model predicted ophthalmopathy progression with about 71% sensitivity and around 72% specificity; around twelve predicted patients were CT-confirmed with GO in a median of around 6.5 months. Most expanded thyroid clonotypes with frequency above 0.001 were also detected in blood, suggesting blood repertoires may reflect the thyroid immune response.

The CDR3 numbers 11 residues from cysteine through phenylalanine. The only DNA kept is the CDR3, 33 bases in frame from the first base. The germline V gene (reference sequence) provides CDR1 DFQATT and CDR2 SNEGSKA. Ophthalmopathy patients had moderately to severely active disease, Clinical Activity Score of at least 3, NOSPECS grade of at least 4, and disease duration under 3 months. Patients were excluded if they had other autoimmune diseases, uncontrolled infections, pregnancy or lactation. Diagnosis relied on clinical symptoms, serum thyroxine, TRAb, thyroid ultrasound and orbital computed tomography. PBMCs were isolated from 10 ml of fresh peripheral blood by Ficoll-Paque density gradient centrifugation. Total RNA was extracted using Trizol reagent, and RNA quality was checked on an Agilent 2100 Bioanalyzer.

This sequence was found in an adult man with Graves' ophthalmopathy. In this chain, TRBV20-1 is recombined with TRBJ2-5; TRBD2 is possibly the D segment (6 matching bases). Sequencing used peripheral blood. The CDR3 loop reads CAQGGGETQYF. The DNA is TGCGCCCAGGGAGGCGGGGAGACCCAGTACTTC.